The 21 T cell receptor beta chains given below trace back to one sample, sequenced in a study of regulatory T cells in long-lasting Graves disease. Time point given: newly diagnosed GD, antithyroid drugs for less than 3 months. Extracted PBMC RNA gave rise to the TCR library. Through Arm-PCR of CDR3 regions and iRepertoire HTBI primers, TCR beta libraries were built. Each CDR3 protein gets one entry after TCRdb re-called the multiplex PCR reads with MiXCR. The sample yields hundreds of thousands of distinct CDR3 sequences, approximately 15% seen once. The sample was also linked to a second study, of T cells in Graves' hyperthyroidism and ophthalmopathy.

The specimen comprised peripheral blood mononuclear cells (PBMCs), sampled at new diagnosis, from a patient treated with antithyroid drugs. These receptors came from a woman aged 25 to 45 with Graves disease.

This clonotype was picked up many times. The V and J genes are TRBV6-2 or TRBV6-3 and TRBJ2-3; D gene uncertain. The CDR3 contains 13 residues. Germline loops: CDR1 MNHEY, CDR2 SVGEGT. Trimming took 6 bases from V and 8 from J, leaving 15 bases between them. CDR3 amino acids: CASSSQNPATQYF. CDR3 sequence (DNA): TGTGCCAGCAGCTCCCAGAATCCAGCTACGCAGTATTTT.

A remark on this clonotype: A junction end diverges from the germline sequence, so it may reflect a read error. The CDR3 region has the DNA TGTGCCAGCAGCCCGCGGGAGTTGGGGTTAGAAGAGATCCAGTACTTC. It is translated as CASSPRELGLEEIQYF. This chain connects TRBV13 to TRBJ2-5, with 7 bases fitting TRBD2. The germline CDR1 and CDR2 sequences are PRHDT and FYEKMQ (reference sequence). CDR3 length: 16 amino acids.

This clonotype occurred a few times. The chain couples TRBV5-1 to TRBJ2-1; D is unresolved. Germline V gene lookup returns CDR1 SGHRS and CDR2 YFSETQ. V lost 0 bases and J 10 bases, leaving 11 bases between the germline ends. There are 13 residues in the CDR3. The CDR3 DNA reads as TGCGCCAGCAGCTTGGCACATGACTTGGAGCAGTTCTTC. Translated, it gives CASSLAHDLEQFF. The full variable domain, in which reference TRBV5-1 and TRBJ2-1 provide the parts outside the CDR3, is KAGVTQTPRYLIKTRGQQVTLSCSPISGHRSVSWYQQTPGQGLQFLFEYFSETQRNKGNFPGRFSGRQFSNSRSEMNVSTLELGDSALYLCASSLAHDLEQFFGPGTRLTVL.

A note on this clonotype: A much larger clone differs by one base, so this may be a read error. CDR3 in amino acids: CASSFQGTEALF. CDR3 nucleotides: TGTGCCAGCAGCTTTCAGGGGACTGAAGCTTTGTTT. The chain employs TRBV7-2 and TRBJ1-1, with a tentative D call TRBD1 (6 bases). Germline-derived CDR1 and CDR2 are SGHTA and FQGNSA. The CDR3 runs to 12 residues.

The sample holds many counts of this clonotype. The J gene is TRBJ2-5, the V gene TRBV7-2; D unresolved. V lost 5 bases to trimming and J lost 5 bases, with 18 bases between them. The CDR3 runs to 15 residues. CDR1 SGHTA and CDR2 FQGNSA come from the germline V gene. The CDR3 nucleotides are TGTGCCAGCAGCCCGACGACCGGTCGGGCGGAGACCCAGTACTTC. Translating gives CASSPTTGRAETQYF.

The gene calls are TRBV10-2 and TRBJ2-5; the match to TRBD2 covers 11 bases. Germline V gene lookup returns CDR1 WSHSY and CDR2 SAAADI. V lost 7 bases to trimming and J lost 6 bases; unmatched junction nucleotides: 10. The CDR3 has 15 amino acids. CDR3 nucleotide sequence: TGCGCCAGCAATTTAGCGGGAGGGCCGGTAAAGACCCAGTACTTC. Residues: CASNLAGGPVKTQYF.

The J gene is TRBJ1-5, the V gene TRBV19; 10 bases match TRBD1. The CDR3 is 17 residues long. Losses at the gene ends were 1 base for V and 6 bases for J; bases not matched to a gene: 9. Germline V gene lookup returns CDR1 LNHDA and CDR2 SQIVND (reference sequence). Here the CDR3 reads CASSIAKTGGTSQPQHF. The CDR3 DNA reads TGTGCCAGTAGTATAGCAAAGACAGGGGGCACGAGTCAGCCCCAGCATTTT.

This clonotype was counted ten times or more. The gene calls are TRBV28 and TRBJ1-5, with 7 bases lining up with TRBD1. The CDR3 contains 17 residues. CDR1 MDHEN and CDR2 SYDVKM come from the germline V gene. V was clipped by 6 bases and J by 0 bases; unmatched bases: 11. For the CDR3, the DNA is TGTGCCAGCAGCAGTGGGGCAGGGGGTTTTAGCAATCAGCCCCAGCATTTT. Translated: CASSSGAGGFSNQPQHF.

This clonotype was observed at least ten times. The V and J genes are TRBV5-6 and TRBJ2-1, with D uncertain. V lost 2 bases to trimming and J lost 8 bases, with 5 bases between them. The CDR3 covers 11 residues. Looked up from germline, CDR1 is SGHDT and CDR2 is YYEEEE. The CDR3 here is CASSFLHEQFF. DNA of the CDR3: TGTGCCAGCAGCTTCCTACATGAGCAGTTCTTC.

This chain connects TRBV18 to TRBJ2-2; D tentatively reads TRBD1 or TRBD2 (5 bases each). The V and J ends lost 3 bases and 3 bases respectively, with 14 bases between them. This CDR3 contains 16 residues. Germline values: CDR1 KGHSH, CDR2 LQKENI. Written as DNA, the CDR3 is TGTGCCAGCTCACCCATCGGGGCGGCTTACACCGGGGAGCTGTTTTTT. This encodes CASSPIGAAYTGELFF. Combining the CDR3 with reference TRBV18 and TRBJ2-2 gives the whole variable domain NAGVMQNPRHLVRRRGQEARLRCSPMKGHSHVYWYRQLPEEGLKFMVYLQKENIIDESGMPKERFSAEFPKEGPSILRIQQVVRGDSAAYFCASSPIGAAYTGELFFGEGSRLTVL.

The chain is built from TRBV7-9 and TRBJ2-5, with D perhaps being TRBD1 or TRBD2 (5 bases each). The CDR3 loop spans 14 amino acids. Between the trimmed V and J ends, which lost 5 bases and 7 bases, there was a span of 17 bases. Germline V gives CDR1 SEHNR, CDR2 FQNEAQ (reference sequence). The CDR3 DNA is TGTGCCAGCAGCCCGCCTGGGACCGGGATGACCCAGTACTTC. Translated: CASSPPGTGMTQYF.

The chain combines TRBV20-1 with TRBJ1-1; 9 bases fit TRBD1. V lost 3 bases to trimming and J lost 6 bases; unmatched junction nucleotides: 5. The V gene's germline CDR1 is DFQATT and CDR2 SNEGSKA (reference sequence). CDR3 length: 13 residues. The CDR3 sequence: CSARGTGWAEAFF. CDR3 in DNA: TGCAGTGCTAGGGGGACAGGGTGGGCTGAAGCTTTCTTT.

This clonotype was counted many times. V and J are TRBV6-2 or TRBV6-3 and TRBJ1-2; 7 bases are shared with TRBD1. Germline V gene data show CDR1 as MNHEY and CDR2 as SVGEGT. With 2 bases clipped from V and 4 bases from J, the junction kept 1 base outside the gene matches. This CDR3 region has 13 residues. In DNA, the CDR3 is TGTGCCAGCAGTTACGGACAGGTCTATGGCTACACCTTC. Translating gives CASSYGQVYGYTF.

This clonotype has a handful of counts. One base away lies a much larger clone, so this may be a sequencing read error. The chain is built from TRBV7-9 and TRBJ2-7, with D unclear. The CDR3 contains 16 residues. V lost 5 bases and J lost 2, with 19 bases in between. In germline, CDR1 is SEHNR, CDR2 FQNEAQ (reference sequence). CDR3 in DNA: TGTGCCAGCAGCCCCCTTTATTGGGGTGCAACCTACGAGCAGTACTTC. This encodes CASSPLYWGATYEQYF.

The chain carries TRBV20-1 and TRBJ2-1; possible D gene TRBD2, 5 bases. Germline V gives CDR1 DFQATT, CDR2 SNEGSKA (reference sequence). The CDR3 contains 15 residues. Trimming shortened V by 5 bases and J by 6 bases, and 20 bases separated the two germline ends. The CDR3: CSAVRAGSACNEQFF. Written as DNA, the CDR3 is TGCAGTGCTGTCCGCGCGGGCAGCGCCTGCAATGAGCAGTTCTTC.

CDR3 region: CSARAGGTGELFF. The CDR3 DNA reads as TGCAGTGCTAGGGCAGGGGGAACCGGGGAGCTGTTTTTT. The V and J genes are TRBV20-1 and TRBJ2-2, with 7 bases matching TRBD1. V lost 3 bases to trimming and J lost 5 bases; unmatched junction nucleotides: 3. Per the germline V gene, CDR1 is DFQATT and CDR2 is SNEGSKA (reference sequence). The CDR3 is made up of 13 amino acids.

This clonotype showed up many times. The genes are TRBV5-1 and TRBJ2-1; D is unclear. CDR3 length: 13 amino acids. Deletions cut 6 bases from V and 5 bases from J, with 12 bases between. Germline V gene lookup returns CDR1 SGHRS and CDR2 YFSETQ. The CDR3 sequence is CASKNFMDNEQFF. The CDR3 DNA reads as TGCGCCAGCAAGAATTTCATGGACAATGAGCAGTTCTTC.

The chain carries TRBV11-1 and TRBJ2-6, with D possibly TRBD1 on 6 matching bases. Trimming removed 6 bases at V and 3 bases at J, with 24 bases between. This CDR3 spans 19 amino acids. Germline assignment: CDR1 SGHAT and CDR2 FQDESV (reference sequence). This CDR3 is CASSFTGSLFSLGANVLTF. In DNA form, the CDR3 reads TGTGCCAGCAGTTTTACAGGGTCCCTCTTCTCTCTTGGGGCCAACGTCCTGACTTTC.

This clonotype was seen repeatedly, ten times or more. V gene TRBV29-1 combines with J gene TRBJ2-1, with D perhaps TRBD1 or TRBD2 (6 bases each). Per the germline V gene, CDR1 is SQVTM and CDR2 is ANQGSEA. Trimming stripped 1 base from V and 3 bases from J, with 10 bases between. The CDR3 totals 14 residues. The CDR3 is CSVEGGAGYNEQFF. For the CDR3, the DNA is TGCAGCGTTGAAGGGGGGGCGGGCTACAATGAGCAGTTCTTC.

This clonotype has more than one count but fewer than ten. This rearrangement joins TRBV30 to TRBJ2-3; D is unclear. Germline V CDR1 and CDR2: GTSNPN, SVGIG (reference sequence). V lost 2 bases, J lost 0 bases, and 12 bases lay in between. This CDR3 comprises 15 residues. The CDR3 loop is CAWSFRLYSTDTQYF. Written as DNA, the CDR3 is TGTGCCTGGAGTTTTCGGCTGTATAGCACAGATACGCAGTATTTT. The variable domain in full, completed from reference TRBV30 and TRBJ2-3, reads SQTIHQWPATLVQPVGSPLSLECTVEGTSNPNLYWYRQAAGRGLQLLFYSVGIGQISSEVPQNLSASRPQDRQFILSSKKLLLSDSGFYLCAWSFRLYSTDTQYFGPGTRLTVL.

This clonotype was observed a handful of times. This rearrangement joins TRBV19 to TRBJ2-1; no clear D. V gave up 1 base and J gave up 6 bases, with 13 bases separating them. The CDR3 has 15 amino acids. Germline V gene data show CDR1 as LNHDA and CDR2 as SQIVND (reference sequence). The CDR3 sequence is CASSIGLTPRNEQFF. The DNA for the CDR3 is TGTGCCAGTAGTATAGGGCTCACCCCCCGCAATGAGCAGTTCTTC.